This TCR beta chain is drawn from a study of T cells in Graves' hyperthyroidism and ophthalmopathy. General study results and limits: Most thyroid clonotypes that were expanded above 0.001 also turned up in blood.

Germline V gene sequence: CDR1 KGHDR, CDR2 SFDVKD. V shed 8 bases and J 7 bases; nucleotides not matched to a gene: 7. The CDR3 contains 14 residues. To note about this clonotype: Its target is unknown.

Amplified regions were TCR beta CDR3 sequences from RNA transcripts. RT-PCR in the first round (using the HTBI primer set) targeted the TCR CDR3. Via MiXCR, TCRdb re-called the multiplex PCR reads, giving one row per CDR3 protein. Among fewer than 800,000 distinct CDR3 sequences, about 16% were seen once, and the ten largest hold under 10%. The PBMCs were sourced from fresh peripheral blood (approximately 9 ml). The source is a man aged 18-30 years with Graves' hyperthyroidism. The sample consisted of blood. The J gene is TRBJ2-1, the V gene TRBV24-1; TRBD1 matches 10 bases. The CDR3 sequence: CATNEGQGINEQFF. Written as DNA, the CDR3 is TGTGCCACCAACGAGGGACAGGGGATTAATGAGCAGTTCTTC.